This T cell receptor (beta chain) was documented in a study of early T cells in non-severe SARS-CoV-2 infection (dated by TCRdb to about 2021). A note on the overall study: Because TCR sequencing relied on bulk RNA taken from unsorted whole blood, pairing of alpha and beta chains was not possible.

This clonotype came up many times. The antigen it binds to is not known. One base away there is no much larger clone; base qualities are not given. Overall results and qualifications from the work: VDJdb matching was skewed toward anti-spike CD8 responses and likely underestimated virus-specific expansions, missing private and CD4 specificities.

The library was built by means of 5' RACE. TCRdb records NextSeq 500 as the sequencer. Unique molecular identifiers were attached to individual cDNA molecules in the TCR library protocol so that sequencing error and PCR bias could be corrected. Sequencing covered both TCR alpha and beta chains, and within each sample the abundances of alpha and beta sequences were tightly co-correlated. As for the original processing: Decombinator V4 was used to annotate TCR sequences for V gene, J gene and CDR3. Expanded TCRs were defined as changing significantly between any two time points under a Poisson model with p below 0.0001. TCR abundances were normalised to the total number of TCRs sequenced in each sample and reported as counts per million. VDJdb, accessed on 1 November 2021, was searched for TCRs annotated for CMV, EBV and SARS-CoV-2, and TCRs annotated for more than one antigen were excluded. The public reads were reanalyzed by TCRdb: fastp trimming at Q25, MiXCR alignment, in-frame beta chains only. Entries are consolidated by CDR3 protein sequence, retaining the most common genes and DNA. The V and J calls here are based on TCRdb, not the publication. For this sample there are about 80,000 distinct CDR3 sequences; around 10% appear just once. The ten most abundant clones make up roughly 2.6% of the sample.

This was a case-control study nested in a cohort of healthcare workers in London, UK, who had nasopharyngeal swab PCR tests and blood samples taken every week. Healthcare workers were enrolled in the week of the UK lockdown, from 23 to 31 March 2020, and were followed every week for up to roughly 16 weeks. The TCR was taken from an adult who was a healthcare worker with PCR-confirmed SARS-CoV-2 infection or an uninfected control (not recorded which). Sequenced material: whole blood.

The encoded CDR3 is CASISGGAETQYF. In nucleotide form, the sequence is TGTGCCAGCATCTCAGGAGGGGCAGAGACCCAGTACTTC. This receptor chain uses TRBV12-3 or TRBV12-4 and TRBJ2-5; 6 matching bases give a weak D call of TRBD2. The CDR3 numbers 13 residues from cysteine through phenylalanine. CDR3 DNA is the only sequence kept; it has 39 bases, read in frame from the first base. V is shortened by 7 bases, J by 4 bases, and the region joining them spans 13 bases.